Sequencing of this T cell receptor (beta chain) was carried out in a study of blood T cell repertoires in COVID-19. Whole-study context: T cells, B-cell-depleted T cells, or PBMCs supplied cDNA or gDNA.

The protocol was immunoSEQ multiplex PCR, while the TCRdb copy is restricted to in-frame clones and leaves out a portion. This table holds about 53,000 clones, around nine tenths found once. Germline CDR1 and CDR2: SNHLY and FYNNEI. Losses at the gene ends were 5 bases for V and 4 bases for J; bases not matched to a gene: 4. The CDR3 has 13 amino acids. This receptor was obtained from a human donor in a cohort sampled during active COVID-19. The chain couples TRBV2 to TRBJ1-2, with 7 nucleotides matching TRBD1. The sequencing sample was made of peripheral blood. The CDR3 region has the DNA TGTGCCAGCAGTTTACAGGGGATCTATGGCTACACCTTC. Residues: CASSLQGIYGYTF. Supplemented by reference TRBV2 and TRBJ1-2, the full variable domain reads EPEVTQTPSHQVTQMGQEVILRCVPISNHLYFYWYRQILGQKVEFLVSFYNNEISEKSEIFDDQFSVERPDGSNFTLKIRSTKLEDSAMYFCASSLQGIYGYTFGSGTRLTVV.